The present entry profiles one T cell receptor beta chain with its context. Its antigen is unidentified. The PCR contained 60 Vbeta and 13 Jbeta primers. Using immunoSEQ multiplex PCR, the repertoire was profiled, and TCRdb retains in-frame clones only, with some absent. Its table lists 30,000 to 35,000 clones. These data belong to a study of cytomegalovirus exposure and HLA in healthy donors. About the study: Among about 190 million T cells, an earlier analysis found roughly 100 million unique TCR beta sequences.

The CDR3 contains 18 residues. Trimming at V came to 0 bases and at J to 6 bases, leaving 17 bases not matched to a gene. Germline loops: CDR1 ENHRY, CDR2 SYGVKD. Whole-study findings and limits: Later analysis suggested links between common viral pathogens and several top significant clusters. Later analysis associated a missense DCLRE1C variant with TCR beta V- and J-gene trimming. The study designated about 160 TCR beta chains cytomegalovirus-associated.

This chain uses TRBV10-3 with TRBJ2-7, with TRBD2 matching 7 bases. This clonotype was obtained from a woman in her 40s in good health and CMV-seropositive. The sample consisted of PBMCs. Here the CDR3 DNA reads TGTGCCATCAGTGAGTCGGAGGTTGGTCGGGGAGGGCAGGGCGAGCAGTACTTC. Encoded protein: CAISESEVGRGGQGEQYF.